Listed here is a single T cell receptor (beta chain). The germline CDR1 and CDR2 sequences are SGDLS and YYNGEE. The V end lost 4 bases, the J end lost 7 bases, and 12 bases lay between the germline ends. This CDR3 spans 14 amino acids. The data were taken from a study of shared clonotypes between healthy human individuals. The method was immunoSEQ multiplex PCR; TCRdb's version includes in-frame clones alone and lacks a portion of them. This sample has about 960,000 clones, with less than 85% found just once. The chain joins TRBV9 to TRBJ1-6; D remains ambiguous. The sequence was collected from a man aged 18 to 30 in good health. Sequenced: memory CD4+ T cells sorted from blood. Subset described: CD45RA-negative fraction. Here the CDR3 DNA reads TGTGCCAGCAGCCCGACCGAGAGGAATTCACCCCTCCACTTT. Amino acids: CASSPTERNSPLHF.